This section outlines one T cell receptor beta chain sequence together with its context. Its antigen is currently not known. One base away there is no much larger clone; base qualities are not given. Each collaborating institution followed its own protocols to collect whole blood in K2EDTA tubes. For TCRbeta analysis, collaborators shipped samples as frozen whole blood, isolated PBMCs, or DNA extracted from either of those sample types. This record comes from a study of blood T cell repertoires in COVID-19 (dated by TCRdb to between 2020 and 2021). At the level of the whole study: Samples from collaborators originated in the United States, Italy and Spain and spanned both the acute and convalescent phases of COVID-19. The prospective study material was composed of cDNA or gDNA derived from T cells, B-cell-depleted T cells, or PBMCs. Deeply sampled blood TCRbeta repertoires from subjects exposed to, actively infected with, or recovered from COVID-19 were included in the dataset. A freely available public database, intended as a resource for researchers studying the immune response to SARS-CoV-2, is where the repertoires were released. Samples were obtained from the ongoing ImmuneRACE study (first 160 participants) and from approximately 1,200 subjects provided by 6 global collaborators. Sample metadata almost always included a de-identified subject ID, COVID-19 status, age in years and sex. Where available, HLA class I and class II types were obtained from metadata supplied by the sample provider rather than from assay-based typing. Study-level results and caveats: Clinical and demographic metadata were provided uncurated, with the amount varying by source and participant.

CDR1 SGDLS and CDR2 YYNGEE were looked up in the germline V gene. The CDR3 numbers 15 residues from cysteine through phenylalanine. This entry keeps only the CDR3 DNA: 45 bases, framed from base 1. Trimmed from V: 1 base; trimmed from J: 6 bases; junction bases lacking a gene match: 5. The immunoSEQ Assay, a bias-controlled multiplex PCR, was used to amplify TCRbeta CDR3 regions from genomic DNA. In the paper's pipeline: The number of nucleated cells in each sample was estimated by amplification of reference gene primers within the assay. To quantify the absolute abundance of each unique TCRbeta CDR3 rearrangement, sequence reads were collapsed and filtered. For each sample, productive Simpson clonality was calculated as the square root of Simpson's diversity index over productive rearrangements. Sourced from immuneACCESS, this table was stored by TCRdb with only in-frame sequences that have V and J called. A share of the clones is absent; for the studies checked, an unresolved V gene accounts for under half, and the remainder has no known explanation. Clonal size and the V and J genes are those of that table, whereas D and trimming came from the DNA. A total of roughly 150,000 clones appear in this sample, over 75% of them only once. Of the sample, around 15% falls within the top ten clones.

This sequence originates from a woman aged 35 to 49 with acute or convalescent COVID-19. The sequencing sample was made of peripheral blood. The V and J segments used are TRBV9 and TRBJ2-1; TRBD1 fits 9 bases in the junction. The nucleotides are TGTGCCAGCAGCGTAAGGGGACAGGGTGCCAATGAGCAGTTCTTC. Translated, this gives CASSVRGQGANEQFF.